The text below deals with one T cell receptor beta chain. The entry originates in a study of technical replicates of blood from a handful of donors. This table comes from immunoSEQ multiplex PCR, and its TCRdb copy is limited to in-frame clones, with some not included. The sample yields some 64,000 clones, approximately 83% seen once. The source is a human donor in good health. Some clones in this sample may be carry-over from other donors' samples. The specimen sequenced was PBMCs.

CDR3 nucleotide sequence: TGTGCCAGCAGCGGGCTCGGCGGGAGAATGCAGTTCTTC. It translates to CASSGLGGRMQFF. The chain employs TRBV9 and TRBJ2-1; the match to TRBD2 covers 7 bases. Looked up from germline, CDR1 is SGDLS and CDR2 is YYNGEE. V trimming: 3 bases; J trimming: 12 bases; junction bases outside the gene matches: 9. The CDR3 has 13 residues.